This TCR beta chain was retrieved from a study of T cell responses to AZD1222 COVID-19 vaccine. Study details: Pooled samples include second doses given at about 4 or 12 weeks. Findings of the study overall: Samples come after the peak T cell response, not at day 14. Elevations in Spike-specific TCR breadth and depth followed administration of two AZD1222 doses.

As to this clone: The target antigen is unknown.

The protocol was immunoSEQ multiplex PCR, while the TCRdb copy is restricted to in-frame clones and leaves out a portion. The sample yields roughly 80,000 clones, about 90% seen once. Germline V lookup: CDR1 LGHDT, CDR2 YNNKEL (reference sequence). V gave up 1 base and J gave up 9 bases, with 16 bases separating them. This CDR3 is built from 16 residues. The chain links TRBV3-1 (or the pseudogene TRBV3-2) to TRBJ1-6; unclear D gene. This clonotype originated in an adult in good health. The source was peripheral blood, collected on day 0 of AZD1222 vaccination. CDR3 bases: TGTGCCAGCAGCCAAGGGGGTTTAGGGATGGGTTCACCCCTCCACTTT. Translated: CASSQGGLGMGSPLHF.